This T cell receptor (beta chain) comes out of a study of spatial heterogeneity in lung cancer. This clonotype was seen at least ten times. The CDR3 has 11 residues. Trimming removed 0 bases from V and 5 bases from J, with 2 bases in between. The germline CDR1 and CDR2 sequences are SGHNT and YYREEE (reference sequence). One entry per CDR3 protein, called by TCRdb with MiXCR from the 5' RACE reads. Among around 60,000 distinct CDR3 sequences listed, approximately 8.9% were seen once. Stated time point: sample taken at primary tumor resection. Tumor, nontumor lung or frozen PBMC supplied whole RNA, sequenced without sorting.

The clonotype originates from a female donor with early-stage non-small cell lung cancer. Specimen: PBMCs, collected at surgery. The rearrangement uses TRBV5-4 and TRBJ2-5, with D hard to call. The CDR3 protein is CASSLAETQYF. The CDR3 nucleotides are TGTGCCAGCAGCTTGGCGGAGACCCAGTACTTC.